The present entry profiles one T cell receptor beta chain with its context. This record belongs to a study of cytomegalovirus exposure and HLA in healthy donors. Study context: An analysis done earlier identified around 100 million unique TCR beta sequences from about 179 million T cells.

PCR employed 60 Vbeta and 13 Jbeta primers. Assay used: immunoSEQ multiplex PCR; TCRdb lists only in-frame clones, some missing. The sample comprises around 120,000 clones, around 80% of which are singletons, and approximately 2.5% rests with the top ten. This CDR3 is built from 16 residues. Per germline, CDR1 SGHNT and CDR2 YYREEE (reference sequence). With 1 base clipped from V and 5 bases from J, the junction kept 11 bases outside the gene matches. Sequencing was done on a sample of PBMCs. This sequence originates from a middle-aged woman in good health and CMV-seropositive. The genes are TRBV5-4 and TRBJ2-5; 7 nucleotides align to TRBD2. The CDR3 loop is CASSLLAGTDRETQYF. The DNA for the CDR3 is TGTGCCAGCAGCTTGTTAGCGGGTACGGATAGGGAGACCCAGTACTTC.